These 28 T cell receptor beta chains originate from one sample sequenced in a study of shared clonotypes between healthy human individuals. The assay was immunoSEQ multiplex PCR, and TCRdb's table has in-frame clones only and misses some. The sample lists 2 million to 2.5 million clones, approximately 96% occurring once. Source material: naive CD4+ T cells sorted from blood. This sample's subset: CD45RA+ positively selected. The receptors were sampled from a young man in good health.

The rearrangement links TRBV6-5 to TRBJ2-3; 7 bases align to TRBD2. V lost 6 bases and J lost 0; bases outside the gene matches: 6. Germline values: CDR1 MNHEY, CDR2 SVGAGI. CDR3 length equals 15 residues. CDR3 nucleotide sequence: TGTGCCAGCAGAGACACCGGGGGGAGCACAGATACGCAGTATTTT. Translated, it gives CASRDTGGSTDTQYF.

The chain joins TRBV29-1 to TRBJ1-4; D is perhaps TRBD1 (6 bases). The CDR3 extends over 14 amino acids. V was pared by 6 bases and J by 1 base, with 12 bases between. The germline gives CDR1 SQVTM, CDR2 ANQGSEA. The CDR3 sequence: CSVDTTGTNEKLFF. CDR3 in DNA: TGCAGCGTAGATACGACAGGAACTAATGAAAAACTGTTTTTT.

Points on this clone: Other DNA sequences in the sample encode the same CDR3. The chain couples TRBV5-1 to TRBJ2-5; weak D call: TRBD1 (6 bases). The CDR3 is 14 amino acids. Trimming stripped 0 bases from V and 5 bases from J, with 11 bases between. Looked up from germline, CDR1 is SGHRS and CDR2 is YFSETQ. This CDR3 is CASSLVAGVETQYF. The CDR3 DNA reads TGCGCCAGCAGCTTGGTAGCAGGGGTGGAGACCCAGTACTTC.

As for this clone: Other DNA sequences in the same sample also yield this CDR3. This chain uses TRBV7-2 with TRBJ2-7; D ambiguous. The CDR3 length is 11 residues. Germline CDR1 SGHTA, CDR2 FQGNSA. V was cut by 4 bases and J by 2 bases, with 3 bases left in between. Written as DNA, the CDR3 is TGTGCCAGCAGCTCTGCCTACGAGCAGTACTTC. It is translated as CASSSAYEQYF.

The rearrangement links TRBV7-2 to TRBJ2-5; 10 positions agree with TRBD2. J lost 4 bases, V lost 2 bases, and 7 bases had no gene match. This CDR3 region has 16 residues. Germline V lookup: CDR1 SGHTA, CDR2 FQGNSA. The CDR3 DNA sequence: TGTGCCAGCAGCTTAATCGCTGGACTAGCGGTAGAGACCCAGTACTTC. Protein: CASSLIAGLAVETQYF.

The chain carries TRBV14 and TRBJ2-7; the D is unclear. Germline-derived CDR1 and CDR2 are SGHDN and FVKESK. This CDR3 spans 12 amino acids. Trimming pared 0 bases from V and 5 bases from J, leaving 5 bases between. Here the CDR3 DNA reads TGTGCCAGCAGCCAAGACGGCAACGAGCAGTACTTC. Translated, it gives CASSQDGNEQYF.

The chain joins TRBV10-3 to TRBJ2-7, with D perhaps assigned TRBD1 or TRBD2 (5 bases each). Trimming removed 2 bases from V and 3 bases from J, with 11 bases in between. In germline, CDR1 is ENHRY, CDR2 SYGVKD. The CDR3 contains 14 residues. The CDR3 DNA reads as TGTGCCATCAGTGAGGGTCCGGGGCACTACGAGCAGTACTTC. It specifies CAISEGPGHYEQYF.

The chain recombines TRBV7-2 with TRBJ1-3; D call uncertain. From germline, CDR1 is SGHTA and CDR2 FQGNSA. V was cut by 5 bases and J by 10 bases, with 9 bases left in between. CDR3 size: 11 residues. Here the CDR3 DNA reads TGTGCCAGCAGCCCCAGCCAAACCATATATTTT. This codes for CASSPSQTIYF.

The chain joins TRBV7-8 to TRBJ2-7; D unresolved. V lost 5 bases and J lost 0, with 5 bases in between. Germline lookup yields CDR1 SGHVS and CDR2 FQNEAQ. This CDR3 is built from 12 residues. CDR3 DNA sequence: TGTGCCAGCAGCCGTGTCTCCTACGAGCAGTACTTC. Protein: CASSRVSYEQYF.

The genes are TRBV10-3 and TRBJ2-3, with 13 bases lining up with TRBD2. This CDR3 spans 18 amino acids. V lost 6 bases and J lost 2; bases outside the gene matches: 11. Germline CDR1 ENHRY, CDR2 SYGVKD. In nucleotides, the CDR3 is TGTGCCATCAGGGACCTTGGGACTAGCGGGATCTACACAGATACGCAGTATTTT. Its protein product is CAIRDLGTSGIYTDTQYF.

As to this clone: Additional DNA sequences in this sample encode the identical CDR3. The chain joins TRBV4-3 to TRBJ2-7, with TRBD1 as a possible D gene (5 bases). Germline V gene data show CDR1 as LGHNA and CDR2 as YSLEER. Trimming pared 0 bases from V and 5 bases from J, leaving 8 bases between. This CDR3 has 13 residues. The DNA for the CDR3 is TGCGCCAGCAGCCAAGAAGCAGGGAACGAGCAGTACTTC. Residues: CASSQEAGNEQYF.

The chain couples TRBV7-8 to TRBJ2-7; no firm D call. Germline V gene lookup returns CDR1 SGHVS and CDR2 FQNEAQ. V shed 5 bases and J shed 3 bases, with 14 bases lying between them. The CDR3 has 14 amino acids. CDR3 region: CASSGNKQLYEQYF. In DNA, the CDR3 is TGTGCCAGCAGCGGGAATAAGCAACTCTACGAGCAGTACTTC.

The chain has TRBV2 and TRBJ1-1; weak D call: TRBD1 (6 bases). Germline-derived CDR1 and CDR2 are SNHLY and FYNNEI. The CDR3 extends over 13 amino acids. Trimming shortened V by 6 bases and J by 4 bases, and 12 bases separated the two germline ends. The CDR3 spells CASSHRESTEAFF. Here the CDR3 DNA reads TGTGCCAGCAGCCACAGGGAGAGCACTGAAGCTTTCTTT.

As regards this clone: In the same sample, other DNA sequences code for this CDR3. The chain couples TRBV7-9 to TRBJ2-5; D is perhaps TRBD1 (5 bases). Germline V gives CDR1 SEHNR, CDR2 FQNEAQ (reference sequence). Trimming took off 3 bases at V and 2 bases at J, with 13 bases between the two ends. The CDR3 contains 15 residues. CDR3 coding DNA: TGTGCCAGCAGCTTTCTCCAGGGTTTACAAGAGACCCAGTACTTC. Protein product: CASSFLQGLQETQYF.

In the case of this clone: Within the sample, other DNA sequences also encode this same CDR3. The CDR3 region has the DNA TGTGCCAGCAGCGTAGTTGGGGCGGGGGCCAACGTCCTGACTTTC. Residues: CASSVVGAGANVLTF. The chain combines TRBV9 with TRBJ2-6, with D perhaps matching TRBD1 (5 bases). The V and J ends lost 0 bases and 4 bases respectively, with 8 bases between them. The V gene's germline CDR1 is SGDLS and CDR2 YYNGEE. The CDR3 is 15 residues long.

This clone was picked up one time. CDR3 amino acids: CASSSPGGRNTEAFF. CDR3 nucleotide sequence: TGTGCCAGCAGTAGCCCTGGGGGGAGGAACACTGAAGCTTTCTTT. The rearrangement joins TRBV5-4 to TRBJ1-1; D might be TRBD1 (5 bases). Germline lookup yields CDR1 SGHNT and CDR2 YYREEE (reference sequence). Between the trimmed V and J ends, which lost 5 bases and 1 base, there was a span of 15 bases. The CDR3 is 15 residues long.

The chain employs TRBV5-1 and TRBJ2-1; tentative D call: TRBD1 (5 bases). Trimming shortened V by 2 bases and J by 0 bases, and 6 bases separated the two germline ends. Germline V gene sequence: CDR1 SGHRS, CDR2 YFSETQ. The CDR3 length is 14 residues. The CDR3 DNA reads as TGCGCCAGCAGCTTTGACAGCTCCTACAATGAGCAGTTCTTC. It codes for CASSFDSSYNEQFF.

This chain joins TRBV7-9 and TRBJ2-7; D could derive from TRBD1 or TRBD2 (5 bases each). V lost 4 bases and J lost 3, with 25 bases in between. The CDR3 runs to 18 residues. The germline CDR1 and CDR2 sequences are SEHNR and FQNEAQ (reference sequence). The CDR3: CASSSSGAALPLHYEQYF. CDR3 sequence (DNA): TGTGCCAGCAGCTCTTCCGGGGCAGCTCTCCCTCTGCACTACGAGCAGTACTTC.

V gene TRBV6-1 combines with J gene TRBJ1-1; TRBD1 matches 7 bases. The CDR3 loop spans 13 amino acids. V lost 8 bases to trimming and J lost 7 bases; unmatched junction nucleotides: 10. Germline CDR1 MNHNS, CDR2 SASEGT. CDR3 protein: CASGQDEVGEAFF. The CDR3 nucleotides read TGTGCCAGCGGACAGGATGAGGTTGGTGAAGCTTTCTTT.

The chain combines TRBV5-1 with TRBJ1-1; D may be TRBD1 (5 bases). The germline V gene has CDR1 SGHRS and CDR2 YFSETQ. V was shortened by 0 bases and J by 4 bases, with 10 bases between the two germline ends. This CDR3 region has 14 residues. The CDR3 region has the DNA TGCGCCAGCAGCTTGGTGGGGGTCGTCACTGAAGCTTTCTTT. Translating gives CASSLVGVVTEAFF.

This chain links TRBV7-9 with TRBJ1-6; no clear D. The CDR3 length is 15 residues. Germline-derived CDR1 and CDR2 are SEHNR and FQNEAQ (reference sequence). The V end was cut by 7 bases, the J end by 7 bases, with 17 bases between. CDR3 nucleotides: TGTGCCAGCAAGGATGCGGTGAGGTGGAATTCACCCCTCCACTTT. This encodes CASKDAVRWNSPLHF.

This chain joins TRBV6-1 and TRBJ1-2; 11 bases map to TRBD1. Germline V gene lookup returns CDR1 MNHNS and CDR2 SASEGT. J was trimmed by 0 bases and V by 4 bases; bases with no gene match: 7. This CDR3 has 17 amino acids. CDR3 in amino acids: CASSGWTGGTSNYGYTF. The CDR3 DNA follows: TGTGCCAGCAGTGGATGGACAGGGGGCACCTCTAACTATGGCTACACCTTC.

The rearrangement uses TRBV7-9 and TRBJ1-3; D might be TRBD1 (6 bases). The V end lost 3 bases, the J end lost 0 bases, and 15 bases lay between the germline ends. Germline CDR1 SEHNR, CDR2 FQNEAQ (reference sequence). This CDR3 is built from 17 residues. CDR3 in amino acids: CASSFSGTWSSGNTIYF. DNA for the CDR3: TGTGCCAGCAGCTTTTCCGGGACATGGAGCTCTGGAAACACCATATATTTT.

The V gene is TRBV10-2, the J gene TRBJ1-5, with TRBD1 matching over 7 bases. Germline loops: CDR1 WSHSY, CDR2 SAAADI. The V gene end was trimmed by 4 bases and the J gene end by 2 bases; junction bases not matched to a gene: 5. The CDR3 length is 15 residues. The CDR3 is CASSGGTGGNQPQHF. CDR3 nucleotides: TGCGCCAGCAGTGGGGGTACAGGGGGCAATCAGCCCCAGCATTTT.

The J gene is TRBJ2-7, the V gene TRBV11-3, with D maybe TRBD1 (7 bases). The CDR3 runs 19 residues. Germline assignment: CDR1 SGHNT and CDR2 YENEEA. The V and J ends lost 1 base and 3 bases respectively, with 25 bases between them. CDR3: CASSLAQGRTRGVSYEQYF. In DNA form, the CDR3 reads TGTGCCAGCAGCTTAGCACAGGGAAGGACCAGGGGGGTTAGCTACGAGCAGTACTTC.

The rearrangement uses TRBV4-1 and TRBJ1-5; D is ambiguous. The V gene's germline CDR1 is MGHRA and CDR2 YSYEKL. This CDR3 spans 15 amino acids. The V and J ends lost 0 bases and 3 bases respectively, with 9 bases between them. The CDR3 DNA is TGCGCCAGCAGCCAAGACACCGGTACCAATCAGCCCCAGCATTTT. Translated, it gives CASSQDTGTNQPQHF.

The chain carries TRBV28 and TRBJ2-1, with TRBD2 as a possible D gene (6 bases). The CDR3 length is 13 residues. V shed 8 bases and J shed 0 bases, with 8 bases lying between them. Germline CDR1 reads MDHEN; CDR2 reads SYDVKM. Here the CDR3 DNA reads TGTGCCAGCGGGACTTACTCCTACAATGAGCAGTTCTTC. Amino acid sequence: CASGTYSYNEQFF.

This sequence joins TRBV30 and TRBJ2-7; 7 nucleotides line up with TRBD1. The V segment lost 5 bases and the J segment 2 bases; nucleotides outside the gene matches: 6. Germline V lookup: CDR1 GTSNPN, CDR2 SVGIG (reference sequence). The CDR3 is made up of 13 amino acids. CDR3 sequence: CAWEGQATYEQYF. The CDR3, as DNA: TGTGCCTGGGAAGGACAGGCGACCTACGAGCAGTACTTC.